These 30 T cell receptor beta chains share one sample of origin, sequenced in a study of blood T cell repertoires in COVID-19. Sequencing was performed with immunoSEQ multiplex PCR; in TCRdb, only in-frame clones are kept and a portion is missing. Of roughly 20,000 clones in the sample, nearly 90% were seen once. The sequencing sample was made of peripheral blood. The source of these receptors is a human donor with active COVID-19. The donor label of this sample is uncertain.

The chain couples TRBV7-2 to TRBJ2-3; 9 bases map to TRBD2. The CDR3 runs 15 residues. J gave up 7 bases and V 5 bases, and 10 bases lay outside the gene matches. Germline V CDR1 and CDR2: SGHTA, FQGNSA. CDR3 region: CASSPGLAGPNTQYF. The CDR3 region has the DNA TGTGCCAGCAGCCCCGGGCTAGCGGGACCGAATACGCAGTATTTT.

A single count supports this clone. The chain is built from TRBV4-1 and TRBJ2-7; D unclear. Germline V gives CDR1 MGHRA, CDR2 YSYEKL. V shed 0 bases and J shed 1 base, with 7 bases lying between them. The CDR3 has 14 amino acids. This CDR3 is CASSQELASYEQYF. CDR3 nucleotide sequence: TGCGCCAGCAGCCAAGAATTGGCTTCCTACGAGCAGTACTTC.

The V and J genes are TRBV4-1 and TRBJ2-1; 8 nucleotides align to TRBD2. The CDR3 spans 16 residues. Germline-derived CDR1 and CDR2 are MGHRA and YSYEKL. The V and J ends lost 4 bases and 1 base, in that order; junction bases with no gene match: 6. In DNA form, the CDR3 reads TGCGCCAGCAGCCCTGAACGGGGGGGGTCCTACAATGAGCAGTTCTTC. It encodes CASSPERGGSYNEQFF.

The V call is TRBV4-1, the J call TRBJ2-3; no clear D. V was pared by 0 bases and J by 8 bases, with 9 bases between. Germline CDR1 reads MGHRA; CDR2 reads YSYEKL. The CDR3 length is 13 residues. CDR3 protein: CASSQDPGTTQYF. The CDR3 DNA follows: TGCGCCAGCAGCCAAGATCCAGGTACTACGCAGTATTTT.

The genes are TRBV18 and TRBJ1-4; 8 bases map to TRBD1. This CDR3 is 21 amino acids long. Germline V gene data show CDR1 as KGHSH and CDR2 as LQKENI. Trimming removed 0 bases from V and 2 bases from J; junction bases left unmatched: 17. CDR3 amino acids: CASSPPNRRRQGSVTNEKLFF. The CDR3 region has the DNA TGTGCCAGCTCACCACCGAACCGGAGGAGACAGGGGTCCGTTACTAATGAAAAACTGTTTTTT.

The CDR3 sequence: CASSESTGKQTNEKLFF. In DNA, the CDR3 is TGTGCCAGCAGCGAGTCGACAGGGAAGCAGACTAATGAAAAACTGTTTTTT. The chain is built from TRBV2 and TRBJ1-4; 7 bases fit TRBD1. J gave up 2 bases and V 6 bases, and 12 bases lay outside the gene matches. The germline gives CDR1 SNHLY, CDR2 FYNNEI. The CDR3 spans 17 residues.

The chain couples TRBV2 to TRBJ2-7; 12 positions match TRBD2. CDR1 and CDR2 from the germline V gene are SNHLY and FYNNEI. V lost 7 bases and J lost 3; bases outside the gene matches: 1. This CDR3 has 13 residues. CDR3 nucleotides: TGTGCCAGCACACTAGCGGGAGGCTACGAGCAGTACTTC. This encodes CASTLAGGYEQYF.

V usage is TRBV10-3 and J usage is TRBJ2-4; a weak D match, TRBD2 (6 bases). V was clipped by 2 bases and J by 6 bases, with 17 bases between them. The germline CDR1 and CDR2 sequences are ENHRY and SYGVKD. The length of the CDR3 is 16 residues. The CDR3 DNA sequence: TGTGCCATCAGTGAGACGGCTAGCGTTGTGAGAAACATTCAGTACTTC. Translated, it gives CAISETASVVRNIQYF.

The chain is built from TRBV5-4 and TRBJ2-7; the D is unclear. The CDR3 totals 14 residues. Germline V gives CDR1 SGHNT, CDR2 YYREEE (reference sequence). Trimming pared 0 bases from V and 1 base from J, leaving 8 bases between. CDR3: CASSLGRNSYEQYF. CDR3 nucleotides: TGTGCCAGCAGCTTGGGTCGTAATTCCTACGAGCAGTACTTC.

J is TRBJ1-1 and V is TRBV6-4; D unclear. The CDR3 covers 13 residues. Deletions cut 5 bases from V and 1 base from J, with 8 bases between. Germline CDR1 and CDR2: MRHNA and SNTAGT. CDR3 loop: CASSNTENTEAFF. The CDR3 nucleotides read TGTGCCAGCAGTAATACAGAGAACACTGAAGCTTTCTTT.

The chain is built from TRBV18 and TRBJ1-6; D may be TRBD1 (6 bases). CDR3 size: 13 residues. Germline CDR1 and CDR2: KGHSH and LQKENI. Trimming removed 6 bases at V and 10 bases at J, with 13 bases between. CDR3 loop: CASSPDRPSPLHF. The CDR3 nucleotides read TGTGCCAGCTCCCCTGACAGGCCATCACCCCTCCACTTT.

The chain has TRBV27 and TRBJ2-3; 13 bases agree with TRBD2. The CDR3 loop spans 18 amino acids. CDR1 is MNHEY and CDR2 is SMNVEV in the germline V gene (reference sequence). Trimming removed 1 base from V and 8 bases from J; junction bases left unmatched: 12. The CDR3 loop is CASSLLHRTSGRPSTQYF. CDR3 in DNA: TGTGCCAGCAGTTTATTACACAGGACTAGCGGGAGACCTAGTACGCAGTATTTT.

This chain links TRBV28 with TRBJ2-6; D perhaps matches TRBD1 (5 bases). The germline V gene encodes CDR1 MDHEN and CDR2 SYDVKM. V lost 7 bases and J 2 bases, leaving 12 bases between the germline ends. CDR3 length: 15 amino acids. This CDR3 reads CASMRTTAGANVLTF. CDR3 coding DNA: TGTGCCAGCATGAGGACAACGGCTGGGGCCAACGTCCTGACTTTC.

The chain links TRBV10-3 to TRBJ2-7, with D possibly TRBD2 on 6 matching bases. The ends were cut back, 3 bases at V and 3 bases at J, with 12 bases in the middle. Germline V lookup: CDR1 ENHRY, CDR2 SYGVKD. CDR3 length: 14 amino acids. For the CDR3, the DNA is TGTGCCATCAGTGAAATAGCGGAGTTCTACGAGCAGTACTTC. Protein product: CAISEIAEFYEQYF.

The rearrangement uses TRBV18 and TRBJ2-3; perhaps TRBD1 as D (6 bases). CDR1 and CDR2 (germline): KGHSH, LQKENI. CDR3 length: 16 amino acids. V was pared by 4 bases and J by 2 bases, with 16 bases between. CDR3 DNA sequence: TGTGCCAGCTCACTGACCCCGGGACATAACACAGATACGCAGTATTTT. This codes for CASSLTPGHNTDTQYF.

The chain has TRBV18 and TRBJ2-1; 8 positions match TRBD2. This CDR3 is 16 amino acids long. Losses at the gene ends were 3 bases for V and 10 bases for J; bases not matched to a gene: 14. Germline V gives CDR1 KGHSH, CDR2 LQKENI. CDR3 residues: CASSPGTRGIKSEQFF. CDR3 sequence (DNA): TGTGCCAGCTCACCCGGGACTAGAGGCATAAAGTCGGAGCAGTTCTTC.

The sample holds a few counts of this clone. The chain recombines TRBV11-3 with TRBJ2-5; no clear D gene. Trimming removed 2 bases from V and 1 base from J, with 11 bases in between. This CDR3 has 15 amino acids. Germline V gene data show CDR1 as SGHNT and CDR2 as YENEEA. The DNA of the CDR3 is TGTGCCAGCAGCTTATCAGCCGGAGTCCAAGAGACCCAGTACTTC. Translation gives CASSLSAGVQETQYF.

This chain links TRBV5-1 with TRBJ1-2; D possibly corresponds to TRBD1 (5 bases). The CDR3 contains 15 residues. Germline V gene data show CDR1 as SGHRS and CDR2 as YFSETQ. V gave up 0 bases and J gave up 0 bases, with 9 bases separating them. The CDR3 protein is CASSLGDSTNYGYTF. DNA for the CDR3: TGCGCCAGCAGCTTGGGGGACTCCACTAACTATGGCTACACCTTC.

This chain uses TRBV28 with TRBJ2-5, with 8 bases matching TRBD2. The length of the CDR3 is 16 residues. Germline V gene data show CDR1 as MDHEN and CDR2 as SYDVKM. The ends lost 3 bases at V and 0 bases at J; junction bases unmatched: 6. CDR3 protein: CASSFGASGYQETQYF. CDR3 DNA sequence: TGTGCCAGCAGTTTCGGAGCTAGCGGGTACCAAGAGACCCAGTACTTC.

This CDR3 reads CASSTGSHDEQYF. CDR3 DNA: TGTGCCAGCAGCACGGGTTCACATGACGAGCAGTACTTC. The V call is TRBV12-3 or TRBV12-4, the J call TRBJ2-7; D not certain. V was clipped by 6 bases and J by 5 bases, with 14 bases between them. CDR3 length: 13 residues.

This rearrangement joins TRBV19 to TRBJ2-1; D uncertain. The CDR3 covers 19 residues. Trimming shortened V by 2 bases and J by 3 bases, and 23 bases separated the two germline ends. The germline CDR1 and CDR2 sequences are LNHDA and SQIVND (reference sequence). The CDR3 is CASSIPPDTFTLRYNEQFF. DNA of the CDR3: TGTGCCAGTAGTATACCCCCAGACACATTCACCCTTCGCTACAATGAGCAGTTCTTC.

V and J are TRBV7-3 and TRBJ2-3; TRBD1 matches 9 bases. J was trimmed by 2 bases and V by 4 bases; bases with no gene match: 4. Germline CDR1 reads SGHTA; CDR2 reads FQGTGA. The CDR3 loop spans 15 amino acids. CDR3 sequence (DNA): TGTGCCAGCAGCTCAGGACAGGGGACCACAGATACGCAGTATTTT. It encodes CASSSGQGTTDTQYF. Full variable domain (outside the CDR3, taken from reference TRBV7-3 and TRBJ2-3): GAGVSQTPSNKVTEKGKYVELRCDPISGHTALYWYRQSLGQGPEFLIYFQGTGAADDSGLPNDRFFAVRPEGSVSTLKIQRTERGDSAVYLCASSSGQGTTDTQYFGPGTRLTVL.

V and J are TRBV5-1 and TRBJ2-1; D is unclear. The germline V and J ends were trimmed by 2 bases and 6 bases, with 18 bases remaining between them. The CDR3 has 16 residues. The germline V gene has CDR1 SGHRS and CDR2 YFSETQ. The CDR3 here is CASSFPTGSSGNEQFF. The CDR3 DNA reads TGCGCCAGCAGCTTCCCGACCGGGTCCTCTGGCAATGAGCAGTTCTTC. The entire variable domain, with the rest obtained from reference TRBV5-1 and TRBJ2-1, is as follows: KAGVTQTPRYLIKTRGQQVTLSCSPISGHRSVSWYQQTPGQGLQFLFEYFSETQRNKGNFPGRFSGRQFSNSRSEMNVSTLELGDSALYLCASSFPTGSSGNEQFFGPGTRLTVL.

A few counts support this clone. This CDR3 reads CAWGLAGEQYF. The CDR3 DNA reads TGTGCCTGGGGACTAGCCGGCGAGCAGTACTTC. The V gene is TRBV30, the J gene TRBJ2-7; 8 bases fit TRBD2. With V trimmed by 5 bases and J by 6 bases, 3 bases remained unmatched. This CDR3 is built from 11 residues. Germline V gene lookup returns CDR1 GTSNPN and CDR2 SVGIG (reference sequence).

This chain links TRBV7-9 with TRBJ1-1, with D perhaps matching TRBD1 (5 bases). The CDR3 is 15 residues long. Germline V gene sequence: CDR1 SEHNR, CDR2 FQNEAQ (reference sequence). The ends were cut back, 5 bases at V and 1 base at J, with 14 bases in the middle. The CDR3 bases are TGTGCCAGCAGCCCTTTTGGGGGGGGGAACACTGAAGCTTTCTTT. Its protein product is CASSPFGGGNTEAFF.

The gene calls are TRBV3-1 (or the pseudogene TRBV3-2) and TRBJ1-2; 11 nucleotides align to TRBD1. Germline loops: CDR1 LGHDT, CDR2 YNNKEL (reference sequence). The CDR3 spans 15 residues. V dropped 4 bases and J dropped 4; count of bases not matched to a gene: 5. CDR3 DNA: TGTGCCAGCAGCCGAGGGGACAGGGGGACCTATGGCTACACCTTC. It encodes CASSRGDRGTYGYTF.

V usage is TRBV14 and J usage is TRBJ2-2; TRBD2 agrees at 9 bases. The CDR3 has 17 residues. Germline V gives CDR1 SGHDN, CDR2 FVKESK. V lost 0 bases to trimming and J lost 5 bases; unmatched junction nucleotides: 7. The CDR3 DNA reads TGTGCCAGCAGCCAAGAGAAAATAGCGGGGGTAACCGGGGAGCTGTTTTTT. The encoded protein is CASSQEKIAGVTGELFF.

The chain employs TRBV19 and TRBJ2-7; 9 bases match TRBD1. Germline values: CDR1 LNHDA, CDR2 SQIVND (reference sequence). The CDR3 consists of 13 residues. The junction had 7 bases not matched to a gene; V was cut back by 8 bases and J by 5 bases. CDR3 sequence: CASGTGGRDEQYF. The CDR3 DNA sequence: TGTGCCAGTGGTACAGGGGGCAGGGACGAGCAGTACTTC.

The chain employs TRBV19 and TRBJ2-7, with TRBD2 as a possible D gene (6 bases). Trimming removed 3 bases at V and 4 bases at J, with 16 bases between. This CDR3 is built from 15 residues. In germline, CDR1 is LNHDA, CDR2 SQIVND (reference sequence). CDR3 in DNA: TGTGCCAGTAGTATTGGGGTGGGAGGAGATTACGAGCAGTACTTC. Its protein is CASSIGVGGDYEQYF. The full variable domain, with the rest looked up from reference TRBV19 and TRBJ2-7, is DGGITQSPKYLFRKEGQNVTLSCEQNLNHDAMYWYRQDPGQGLRLIYYSQIVNDFQKGDIAEGYSVSREKKESFPLTVTSAQKNPTAFYLCASSIGVGGDYEQYFGPGTRLTVT.

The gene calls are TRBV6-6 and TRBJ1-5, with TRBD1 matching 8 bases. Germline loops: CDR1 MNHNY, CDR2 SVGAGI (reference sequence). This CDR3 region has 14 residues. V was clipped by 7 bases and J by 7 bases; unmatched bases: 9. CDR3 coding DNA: TGTGCCAGCACCTTCGGACAGGGTGCCCAGCCCCAGCATTTT. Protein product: CASTFGQGAQPQHF.